Presented here are 11 T cell receptor beta chains from one specimen sequenced in a study of T cells expressing NK-cell markers. TCRdb reprocessed the 5' RACE reads and stores each CDR3 protein as one record, lacking DNA. The sample has about 190,000 distinct CDR3 sequences. The material sequenced was blood T cells: a sorted CD56 or NKG2C T cell subset, CD4+ or CD8+ T cells, or bulk PBMC T cells (not recorded which). These TCRs come from a man aged 18-75 years in good health.

V and J are TRBV10-2 and TRBJ2-7; the TRBD1 assignment by TCRdb is unverifiable without DNA. Germline CDR1 reads WSHSY; CDR2 reads SAAADI. This CDR3 contains 14 residues. The CDR3: CASSESGAFYEQYF.

This rearrangement joins TRBV7-6 to TRBJ2-1; TCRdb outputs TRBD2, but without DNA this stays unchecked. The CDR3 runs 18 residues. CDR1 is SGHVS, CDR2 FNYEAQ, per germline. CDR3 residues: CASSLDIWAGGSGNEQFF.

This chain uses TRBV29-1 with TRBJ2-5; the D call from TCRdb, TRBD1, cannot be confirmed without DNA. The CDR3 consists of 14 residues. Per the germline V gene, CDR1 is SQVTM and CDR2 is ANQGSEA. CDR3 sequence: CSAPDRGLWETQYF.

The chain combines TRBV6-5 with TRBJ2-5; TCRdb outputs TRBD2, but without DNA this stays unchecked. The CDR3 is 13 residues long. Germline-derived CDR1 and CDR2 are MNHEY and SVGAGI. CDR3 amino acids: CASSYGPFVTQYF.

CDR3 loop: CASSGGDRATYEQYF. This chain uses TRBV9 with TRBJ2-7; there is no DNA to check the TCRdb D call of TRBD1. The germline CDR1 and CDR2 sequences are SGDLS and YYNGEE. The CDR3 totals 15 residues.

CDR3 amino acids: CASSSGHRNWRQPQHF. The chain joins TRBV7-8 to TRBJ1-5; TCRdb outputs TRBD1, but without DNA this stays unchecked. The CDR3 totals 16 residues. The germline V gene has CDR1 SGHVS and CDR2 FQNEAQ.

This chain uses TRBV13 with TRBJ2-7; there is no DNA to check the TCRdb D call of TRBD1. The CDR3 has 15 residues. CDR1 and CDR2 from the germline V gene are PRHDT and FYEKMQ (reference sequence). CDR3 sequence reads: CASSLGAPATYEQYF.

The rearrangement links TRBV5-5 to TRBJ1-2. The CDR3 sequence is 14 residues long. In germline, CDR1 is SGHKS, CDR2 YYEKEE (reference sequence). The CDR3 loop is CASSLDLGGYGYTF.

J is TRBJ2-5 and V is TRBV28. The germline V gene encodes CDR1 MDHEN and CDR2 SYDVKM. There are 16 residues in the CDR3. The CDR3: CASSLLGLAEQETQYF.

The chain joins TRBV21-1 to TRBJ2-5. TRBV21-1 is given as a pseudogene. This CDR3 contains 14 residues. CDR3 region: CASSNRGRQETQYF.

This chain links TRBV28 with TRBJ1-5; there is no DNA to check the TCRdb D call of TRBD1. The CDR3 extends over 15 amino acids. Germline-derived CDR1 and CDR2 are MDHEN and SYDVKM. The CDR3 sequence: CASSFLYRENQPQHF.